The source of this T cell receptor beta chain is a study of cytomegalovirus exposure and HLA in healthy donors. Across the whole study: Among several hundred genotyped donors, 65% to 90% fell in the Caucasian-associated ancestry cluster.

Study observations and caveats: Some highly shared sequence variants likely arose as a pipeline artifact.

CDR3 length: 12 residues. V lost 5 bases and J lost 5, with 6 bases in between. CDR1 is SEHNR, CDR2 FQNEAQ, per germline (reference sequence). The PCR made use of 60 Vbeta and 13 Jbeta primers. Methods used by the authors: In a later analysis, of some 80 million unique beta chains, roughly 10 million appeared in at least two donors. The assay was immunoSEQ multiplex PCR, and TCRdb's table has in-frame clones only and misses some. Clone size and the V and J calls come from that table; the DNA yielded D and trimming. Among approximately 240,000 clones, 82% were seen once, and the ten largest hold around 5.4%. This clone was recorded a few times. Its specificity is not known.

Sequences were obtained from PBMCs. This sequence originates from a woman aged 40 to 49 in good health and CMV-seropositive. The V and J genes are TRBV7-9 and TRBJ2-2; D unresolved. DNA of the CDR3: TGTGCCAGCAGCCCCCTGACCGGGGAGCTGTTTTTT. Amino acid sequence: CASSPLTGELFF.